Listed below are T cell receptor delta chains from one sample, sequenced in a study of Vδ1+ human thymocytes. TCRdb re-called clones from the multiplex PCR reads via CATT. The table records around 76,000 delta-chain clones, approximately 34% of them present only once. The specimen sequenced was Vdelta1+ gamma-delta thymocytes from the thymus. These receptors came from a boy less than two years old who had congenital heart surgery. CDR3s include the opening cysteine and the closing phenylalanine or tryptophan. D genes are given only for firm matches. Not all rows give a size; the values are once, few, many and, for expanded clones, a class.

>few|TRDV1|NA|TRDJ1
CALGDYPPFGSYTDKLIF
TGTGCTCTTGGGGACTACCCCCCTTTCGGATCGTACACCGATAAACTCATCTTT
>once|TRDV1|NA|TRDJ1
CALGELAHPRAYTDKLIF
TGTGCTCTTGGGGAACTAGCTCACCCAAGGGCATACACCGATAAACTCATCTTT
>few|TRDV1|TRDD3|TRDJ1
CALEETRGAGDADKLIF
TGTGCTCTTGAAGAAACGAGGGGCGCGGGGGATGCCGATAAACTCATCTTT
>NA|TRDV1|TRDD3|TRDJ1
CALGDPNPLPDYWGWGDFTDKLIF
TGTGCTCTTGGGGATCCGAACCCTCTTCCCGACTACTGGGGCTGGGGGGATTTCACCGATAAACTCATCTTT
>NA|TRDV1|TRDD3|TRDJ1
CALGDYPLGTGGPCSDTDKLIF
TGTGCTCTTGGGGACTACCCCCTCGGAACTGGGGGACCTTGCAGTGACACCGATAAACTCATCTTT
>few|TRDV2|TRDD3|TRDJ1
CACDTMGDTPDKLIF
TGTGCCTGTGACACAATGGGGGATACTCCCGATAAACTCATCTTT
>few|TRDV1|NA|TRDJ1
CALGVPFHSTYSTDKLIF
TGTGCTCTTGGGGTACCCTTCCACTCCACGTACTCAACTGATAAACTCATCTTT
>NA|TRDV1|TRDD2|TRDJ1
CALGDPWPSYHRDPGAYTDKLIF
TGTGCTCTTGGGGACCCTTGGCCTTCCTATCATCGGGACCCTGGGGCGTACACCGATAAACTCATCTTT
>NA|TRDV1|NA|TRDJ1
CALGEQGFLLGKCDKLIF
TGTGCTCTTGGGGAACAGGGTTTCCTCCTGGGGAAATGCGATAAACTCATCTTT
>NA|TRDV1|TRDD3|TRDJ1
CALGPKRGVRYVSGDAKFTDKLIF
TGTGCTCTTGGGCCCAAGCGGGGGGTTCGCTATGTATCGGGGGATGCGAAATTTACCGATAAACTCATCTTT
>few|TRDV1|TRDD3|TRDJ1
CALGELPSSYTGGYAYPGVSDKLIF
TGTGCTCTTGGGGAACTACCTTCCTCCTATACTGGGGGATACGCGTATCCGGGGGTTTCCGATAAACTCATCTTT
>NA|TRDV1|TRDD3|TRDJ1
CALGEVEQFPTYWGIRSDKLIF
TGTGCTCTTGGGGAGGTCGAGCAGTTTCCTACTTACTGGGGGATACGTTCCGATAAACTCATCTTT
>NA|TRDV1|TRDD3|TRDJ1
CALGEHPSEISRSFWGIPLTDKLIF
TGTGCTCTTGGGGAACACCCTTCGGAAATCTCCAGGAGCTTCTGGGGGATACCCCTTACCGATAAACTCATCTTT
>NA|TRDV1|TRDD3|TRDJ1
CALGTSLYWGLEDTDKLIF
TGTGCTCTTGGGACATCCCTTTACTGGGGGCTAGAGGACACCGATAAACTCATCTTT
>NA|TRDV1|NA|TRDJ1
CALGELVQGAKLIF
TGTGCTCTTGGGGAACTAGTACAGGGCGCTAAACTCATCTTT
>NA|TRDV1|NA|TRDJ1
CALGERPRGPIQYWDDKLIF
TGTGCTCTTGGGGAACGACCTAGGGGTCCGATCCAGTACTGGGACGATAAACTCATCTTT
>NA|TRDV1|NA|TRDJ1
CALGVFARLPAHNGYKLIF
TGTGCTCTTGGGGTCTTTGCCCGGCTCCCGGCCCACAACGGCTATAAACTCATCTTT
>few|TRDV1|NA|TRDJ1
CALGVSTPPTYTDKLIF
TGTGCTCTTGGGGTCTCTACCCCTCCAACGTACACCGATAAACTCATCTTT
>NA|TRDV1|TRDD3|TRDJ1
CALGELLGEWGIQTDKLIF
TGTGCTCTTGGGGAACTACTCGGGGAATGGGGGATACAGACCGATAAACTCATCTTT
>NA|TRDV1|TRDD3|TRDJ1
CALGYTKGLTGANTDKLIF
TGTGCTCTTGGCTACACGAAAGGCCTTACTGGGGCCAACACCGATAAACTCATCTTT
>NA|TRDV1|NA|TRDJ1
CALGVSSPADKLIF
TGTGCTCTTGGGGTCTCTTCCCCTGCCGATAAACTCATCTTT
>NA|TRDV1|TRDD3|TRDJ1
CALGLDPRSWGTFTDKLIF
TGTGCTCTTGGGCTGGACCCTCGTAGTTGGGGGACCTTCACCGATAAACTCATCTTT
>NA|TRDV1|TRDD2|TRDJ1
CALGEIAAASYLIRDKLIF
TGTGCTCTTGGGGAGATTGCGGCAGCTTCCTACCTAATCAGGGATAAACTCATCTTT
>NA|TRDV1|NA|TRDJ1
CALGELDGAVAKLIF
TGTGCTCTTGGGGAACTGGATGGCGCGGTGGCTAAACTCATCTTT
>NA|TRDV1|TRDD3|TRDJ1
CALGEPGILRYTDKLIF
TGTGCTCTTGGGGAACCGGGGATATTGAGGTACACCGATAAACTCATCTTT
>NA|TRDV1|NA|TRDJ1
CALGDLICTSLYCRKYDTDKLIF
TGTGCTCTTGGGGACCTAATATGCACCTCCCTTTACTGCCGTAAGTACGACACCGATAAACTCATCTTT
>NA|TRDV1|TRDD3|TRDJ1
CALGELATYTSGGVRFYTDKLIF
TGTGCTCTTGGGGAATTGGCTACCTACACCTCTGGGGGTGTGAGATTCTACACCGATAAACTCATCTTT
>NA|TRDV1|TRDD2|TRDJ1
CALGELPTIPLTDKLIF
TGTGCTCTTGGAGAACTTCCTACCATACCTCTCACCGATAAACTCATCTTT